These T cell receptor beta chains were read from a single sample in a study of T cells in localized non-small cell lung cancer. Clones were sequenced by immunoSEQ multiplex PCR, and TCRdb holds only the in-frame ones, with some missing. Seen here are 30,000 to 50,000 clones, more than 75% observed once, and the top ten hold 30% to 40%. The source material was PBMCs, sampled before any cancer treatment. The receptors were sampled from a woman aged 40 to 75 with stage II squamous cell lung carcinoma. Both conserved end residues are part of each CDR3. D genes are given only for firm matches. Some rows mark clone size as missing; the rest say once, few, many or name a class of expanded clone.

CDR3nt,CDR3aa,j_gene,abundance,d_gene,v_gene
TGTGCCAGCTCACCACCGGGGACAGGGGGCAAGAATGAGCAGTTCTTC,CASSPPGTGGKNEQFF,TRBJ2-1,.,TRBD1,TRBV18
TGTGCCATCAGTGAGGCATACACTAGTGGCTATGAGCAGTTCTTC,CAISEAYTSGYEQFF,TRBJ2-1,.,.,TRBV10-3
TGTGCCAGCAGCAAAGTCGGGGTTGGCAATCAGCCCCAGCATTTT,CASSKVGVGNQPQHF,TRBJ1-5,.,.,TRBV7-8
TGTGCCACCAGCACCACCGAGGTGGGAATGGAGGAGCTGTTTTTT,CATSTTEVGMEELFF,TRBJ2-2,.,.,TRBV15
TGTGCCAGCAGTGACCGGGACACAGAGCAGTTCTTC,CASSDRDTEQFF,TRBJ2-1,.,.,TRBV6-5
TGTGCCAGCAGCGTAGGGAGTTCCTCGAATGAGCAGTTCTTC,CASSVGSSSNEQFF,TRBJ2-1,.,.,TRBV9
TGCGCCAGCAGCCAAGGTCAGGGGACTTCGTACGAGCAGTACTTC,CASSQGQGTSYEQYF,TRBJ2-7,.,.,TRBV4-3
TGTGCCAGCAGCCGCAGAACAGGGGACGTTGAGCAGTTCTTC,CASSRRTGDVEQFF,TRBJ2-1,.,TRBD1,TRBV7-2
TGTGCCAGCAGCTTACTACAGGGGGCGAGAATGAACACTGAAGCTTTCTTT,CASSLLQGARMNTEAFF,TRBJ1-1,.,TRBD1,TRBV5-4
TGCGCCAGCAGCTGGGCGACAGGGAGGGACACTGAAGCTTTCTTT,CASSWATGRDTEAFF,TRBJ1-1,few,TRBD1,TRBV5-1
TGTGCCAGCCAAACGGGGGTTAGCAATCAGCCCCAGCATTTT,CASQTGVSNQPQHF,TRBJ1-5,.,.,TRBV28
TGTGCCAGCAGCTCTGACACTCGGCAGCCCCAGCATTTT,CASSSDTRQPQHF,TRBJ1-5,.,.,TRBV6-5
TGTGCCAGCAGCCAAGTCGGAAACACTGAAGCTTTCTTT,CASSQVGNTEAFF,TRBJ1-1,.,.,TRBV6-6
TGCGCCAGCAGCCAAGGGCCCTTAGGACAGGGAGGGCCAAGAGGGGGCTATGGCTACACCTTC,CASSQGPLGQGGPRGGYGYTF,TRBJ1-2,.,TRBD1,TRBV4-3
TGCGCCAGCAGCCAAGATTGGAGGGGCTCTGGGGCCAACGTCCTGACTTTC,CASSQDWRGSGANVLTF,TRBJ2-6,.,.,TRBV4-1
TGTGCCAGCAGCCCCGATGCTGGAAACACCATATATTTT,CASSPDAGNTIYF,TRBJ1-3,.,.,TRBV7-6
TGTGCCAGCAGCCGGTTGGAGGGAGACTATGGCTACACCTTC,CASSRLEGDYGYTF,TRBJ1-2,.,.,TRBV11-2
TGTGCCAGCAACCCTAGTGGACACGACTACGAGCAGTACTTC,CASNPSGHDYEQYF,TRBJ2-7,.,.,TRBV28
TGTGCCAGCAGCGTAGCTGGGGGGGGCGCCGACCGCGGGGAGCTGTTTTTT,CASSVAGGGADRGELFF,TRBJ2-2,.,.,TRBV9
TGTGCCAGCAGCTTAGTGGGGGGCGACACCGGGGAGCTGTTTTTT,CASSLVGGDTGELFF,TRBJ2-2,.,.,TRBV7-2
TGTGCCAGCCAACTAGCGGGATACACAGATACGCAGTATTTT,CASQLAGYTDTQYF,TRBJ2-3,few,TRBD2,TRBV2
TGTGCCAGCAGCTGGCCCCAGGGGACGAACACCGGGGAGCTGTTTTTT,CASSWPQGTNTGELFF,TRBJ2-2,medium-sized,.,TRBV7-9
TGTGCCAGCAGTTTAAGGGTACTGGAGACCCAGTACTTC,CASSLRVLETQYF,TRBJ2-5,.,.,TRBV28
TGTGCCAGCAGTGACCGGGAAGGGAGAGCTGAAGCTTTCTTT,CASSDREGRAEAFF,TRBJ1-1,.,.,TRBV6-1
TGTGCCAGTAGCCTGGGTCCTTCCGGGGAGCAGTTCTTC,CASSLGPSGEQFF,TRBJ2-1,.,.,TRBV19
TGTGCCAGCAGCTTAAGAGCGGTCCCCTACGAGCAGTACTTC,CASSLRAVPYEQYF,TRBJ2-7,.,.,TRBV11-1
TGTGCCAGCAGCTGGGACAGGGTACACGGCTACACCTTC,CASSWDRVHGYTF,TRBJ1-2,.,TRBD1,TRBV5-6
TGTGCCAGCAGACCACCGGGACTAGCGGGAGGGCCTACCTACGAGCAGTACTTC,CASRPPGLAGGPTYEQYF,TRBJ2-7,.,TRBD2,TRBV28
TGTGCCAGCAGCTCGATTCCGACAGAGAACACTGAAGCTTTCTTT,CASSSIPTENTEAFF,TRBJ1-1,few,.,TRBV7-9
TGCAGCGTTCGGAGGACAGACTACAATGAGCAGTTCTTC,CSVRRTDYNEQFF,TRBJ2-1,.,.,TRBV29-1
TGTGCCAGCAGTCCGCAGTGGGGGGCTAACAATGAGCAGTTCTTC,CASSPQWGANNEQFF,TRBJ2-1,once,.,TRBV6-1
TGTGCCAGCAGCTTAGAGATAAGATTGAACACTGAAGCTTTCTTT,CASSLEIRLNTEAFF,TRBJ1-1,.,.,TRBV7-2
TGTGCCAGCAGCTTACACGGGGGGGACCCCGGCTTTCAGCCCCAGCATTTT,CASSLHGGDPGFQPQHF,TRBJ1-5,.,.,TRBV7-8
TGTGCCAGCAGCCGTAACAGGGGAGGGAGTCAGCCCCAGCATTTT,CASSRNRGGSQPQHF,TRBJ1-5,.,TRBD1,TRBV28
TGTGCCAGCAGCCGCCCCACTAGCGGGGTTGAGACCCAGTACTTC,CASSRPTSGVETQYF,TRBJ2-5,once,TRBD2,TRBV7-2
TGTGCCAGCAGTACCCAAGACAATGAGCAGTTCTTC,CASSTQDNEQFF,TRBJ2-1,.,.,TRBV6-5
TGCGCCAGCAGTGAGTCGCTTAGGTCTGAGCAGTTCTTC,CASSESLRSEQFF,TRBJ2-1,medium-sized,.,TRBV10-2
TGCGCCAGCAGCTTGACAGACTGGGGCACTGAAGCTTTCTTT,CASSLTDWGTEAFF,TRBJ1-1,once,.,TRBV5-1
TGTGCCAGCAGTCCCTCAGTAGGATCCTACAATGAGCAGTTCTTC,CASSPSVGSYNEQFF,TRBJ2-1,.,.,TRBV6-1
TGCAGCGTTTCCTACGGGACTGTAGGGGAGACCCAGTACTTC,CSVSYGTVGETQYF,TRBJ2-5,.,.,TRBV29-1
TGTGCCACCAGCTTGGGGTCCTATAATTCACCCCTCCACTTT,CATSLGSYNSPLHF,TRBJ1-6,.,.,TRBV15